This TCR beta chain was retrieved from a study of cytomegalovirus exposure and HLA in healthy donors. Study context: Caucasian-associated ancestry cluster membership applied to 75% to 85% of 300 to 450 genotyped donors.

General study results and limits: In an earlier analysis, in fewer than 700 donors, most V segments appeared productive either ~87% or ~30% of the time.

The CDR3 runs to 15 residues. The J segment lost 8 bases and the V segment lost 2 bases, leaving 4 bases of the junction unmatched. The germline CDR1 and CDR2 sequences are SGHRS and YFSETQ. In the PCR, 60 Vbeta and 13 Jbeta primers were used. Source study methods: Around 12 million of 75 million to 85 million unique TCR beta chains were shared, per a later count. Repertoires were generated with immunoSEQ multiplex PCR, while TCRdb's copy carries only in-frame clones and drops some. V and J calls plus clone size are reproduced from that table; the DNA served to infer D and trimming. The data hold 160,000 or so clones, with around 81% observed a single time. As to this clone: The antigen is unknown.

The source material was PBMCs. The chain recombines TRBV5-1 with TRBJ2-2; TRBD2 agrees at 12 bases. The receptor comes from a woman aged 40 to 50 in good health and CMV-seronegative. CDR3 bases: TGCGCCAGCAGCTTTGGAGGACTAGCGGGAGGGGAGCTGTTTTTT. As protein: CASSFGGLAGGELFF.